These 8 T cell receptor beta chains came from one sample sequenced in a study of CXCR3-negative and CXCR3-positive naive CD8 T cells. These TCRs' antigens remain unknown. Broader study findings: Naive cells with CXCR3 showed TRB CDR3s that were more hydrophobic than those in CXCR3-negative naive cells.

UMI-tagged TRB cDNA libraries were built via 5' RACE. TCRdb reworked the 5' RACE reads into one entry per CDR3 protein, no DNA. The sample features some 130,000 distinct CDR3 sequences, with about 0.61% in its top ten. Sequenced: naive CXCR3+ CD8+ T cells from blood. Subset denoted: CD45RO-CCR7+CD27+CD95- naive CD8+ T cells expressing CXCR3 (TNR3+). Receptors were obtained from a human donor in good health. Some clones in this sample may be carry-over from other donors' samples.

CDR3 in amino acids: CASSTPPTDSYEQYF. The rearrangement uses TRBV19 and TRBJ2-7; TCRdb calls TRBD2, which cannot be checked without DNA. The CDR3 spans 15 residues. Germline CDR1 reads LNHDA; CDR2 reads SQIVND (reference sequence).

The V gene is TRBV20-1, the J gene TRBJ2-7. Per germline, CDR1 DFQATT and CDR2 SNEGSKA (reference sequence). This CDR3 is 14 amino acids long. CDR3 sequence reads: CSARDDRASYEQYF.

The chain is built from TRBV7-9 and TRBJ2-1; TCRdb's D call, TRBD1, is unchecked because there is no DNA. The CDR3 consists of 16 residues. CDR1 and CDR2 (germline): SEHNR, FQNEAQ (reference sequence). The CDR3: CASSPSGGADYNEQFF.

The V gene is TRBV5-1, the J gene TRBJ2-1; TCRdb picks TRBD1, but there is no DNA to check that call. CDR3 length equals 17 residues. Germline loops: CDR1 SGHRS, CDR2 YFSETQ. The CDR3 sequence: CASSPEGQAGSYNEQFF.

The V gene is TRBV5-1, the J gene TRBJ1-2. Looked up from germline, CDR1 is SGHRS and CDR2 is YFSETQ. There are 11 residues in the CDR3. CDR3: CTSTLGDGYTF. Based on the CDR3 plus reference TRBV5-1 and TRBJ1-2, the full variable domain is KAGVTQTPRYLIKTRGQQVTLSCSPISGHRSVSWYQQTPGQGLQFLFEYFSETQRNKGNFPGRFSGRQFSNSRSEMNVSTLELGDSALYLCTSTLGDGYTFGSGTRLTVV.

V usage is TRBV13 and J usage is TRBJ1-1; the TCRdb call, TRBD1, lacks DNA for checking. There are 16 residues in the CDR3. The germline gives CDR1 PRHDT, CDR2 FYEKMQ (reference sequence). The CDR3 sequence is CASSLVPDSVNTEAFF.

The chain recombines TRBV6-2 or TRBV6-3 with TRBJ2-7; TCRdb names TRBD2, which stays unverified in the absence of DNA. Germline V gives CDR1 MNHEY, CDR2 SVGEGT. The CDR3 length is 17 residues. CDR3 sequence reads: CASSNFRTSGGEYEQYF.

The chain employs TRBV5-5 and TRBJ2-5; the TCRdb call, TRBD1, lacks DNA for checking. This CDR3 is 15 amino acids long. Germline values: CDR1 SGHKS, CDR2 YYEKEE (reference sequence). The CDR3 reads CASSLEVRAAETQYF.